This T cell receptor beta chain was obtained from a study of beta chain features in type 1 diabetes. Regarding the study as a whole: Small HLA sub-analyses could not settle whether HLA shapes TCRB rearrangement.

This clone was observed a few times. No antigen is known for it. cDNA synthesis used the whole RNA isolate, giving expressed TCRB sequences. Sequencing used immunoSEQ multiplex PCR; TCRdb keeps in-frame clones, though not all of them. Of under 450,000 clones detected, more than 11% appear once; the ten largest clones hold under 0.04%. The CDR3 loop spans 14 amino acids. The germline gives CDR1 SGHTA, CDR2 FQGTGA. Trimming took off 5 bases at V and 2 bases at J, with 11 bases between the two ends. The sequenced sample was naive CD4+ T cells from blood. The chain uses TRBV7-3 and TRBJ2-3, with D unclear. This TCR came from a man under 40 in good health. The CDR3 loop reads CASSPYPSTDTQYF. The CDR3 nucleotides read TGTGCCAGCAGCCCTTACCCATCCACAGATACGCAGTATTTT.